This T cell receptor beta chain was profiled in a study of blood T cell repertoires in COVID-19 (dated by TCRdb to the early 2020s). Describing the broader study: Samples covering the acute and convalescent phases of COVID-19 were provided by collaborators in the United States, Italy and Spain. The material from the prospective study consisted of cDNA or gDNA derived from T cells, B-cell-depleted T cells, or PBMCs. Sample metadata almost always included a de-identified subject ID, COVID-19 status, age in years and sex. Where available, HLA class I and class II types were obtained from metadata supplied by the sample provider rather than from assay-based typing. Samples were obtained from the ongoing ImmuneRACE study (first 160 participants) and from over a thousand subjects provided by 6 global collaborators. The repertoires were released in a freely available public database meant as a resource for research on the immune response to SARS-CoV-2. Subjects who had been exposed to COVID-19, were actively infected with it, or had recovered from it provided the deeply sampled blood TCRbeta repertoires that made up the dataset.

Germline trimming: 0 bases from V, 6 bases from J; junction bases outside gene matches: 5. Sequences SGDLS (CDR1) and YYNGEE (CDR2) are obtained from the germline V gene. The CDR3 numbers 15 residues from cysteine through phenylalanine. The CDR3 DNA has 45 bases and is translated from base 1. In the prospective study, participants were 18 to 89 years old, resided in 25 or so geographic areas of the United States, and were enrolled through a virtual design. To assign participants to cohorts, the prospective study relied on clinical history that participants themselves reported in a screening survey and a study questionnaire. Mobile phlebotomists in the prospective study collected whole blood, serum and a nasopharyngeal or oropharyngeal swab from every participant. Over a roughly 2-month period, participants in the prospective study had the option of providing additional blood draws and questionnaires. Before DNA extraction, prospective study blood samples were shipped either frozen or at room temperature.

General study outcomes and caveats: Clinical and demographic metadata were provided uncurated, with the amount varying by source and participant.

In regard to this clone: The specificity of this receptor is unknown. No per-base quality is available; no much larger clone lies one base away.

TCRbeta CDR3 regions were amplified from genomic DNA by means of the immunoSEQ Assay, a bias-controlled multiplex PCR. The paper's data handling went like this. The number of nucleated cells in each sample was estimated by amplification of reference gene primers within the assay. Sequence reads were collapsed and filtered to measure the absolute abundance of every unique TCRbeta CDR3 rearrangement. For each sample, productive Simpson clonality was calculated as the square root of Simpson's diversity index over productive rearrangements. TCRdb took this table from immuneACCESS and kept in-frame rearrangements with V and J called. Such tables lack part of the clones; where checked against another copy, unresolved V genes explain under half of the gap, and the rest is unexplained. That table gives V, J and clone size, and the DNA gave D and trimming. This sample lists 300,000 to 350,000 clones; nearly 90% were detected once. The ten largest clonotypes hold approximately 4.5% of the sample.

This receptor was identified in a young woman with acute COVID-19. In this chain, TRBV9 is recombined with TRBJ2-1, and 8 junctional nucleotides match TRBD2. Sequenced material: PBMCs or T cells enriched from blood (not recorded which). The CDR3 here reads CASSVDPAGANEQFF. The DNA sequence is TGTGCCAGCAGCGTAGATCCAGCGGGAGCCAATGAGCAGTTCTTC.